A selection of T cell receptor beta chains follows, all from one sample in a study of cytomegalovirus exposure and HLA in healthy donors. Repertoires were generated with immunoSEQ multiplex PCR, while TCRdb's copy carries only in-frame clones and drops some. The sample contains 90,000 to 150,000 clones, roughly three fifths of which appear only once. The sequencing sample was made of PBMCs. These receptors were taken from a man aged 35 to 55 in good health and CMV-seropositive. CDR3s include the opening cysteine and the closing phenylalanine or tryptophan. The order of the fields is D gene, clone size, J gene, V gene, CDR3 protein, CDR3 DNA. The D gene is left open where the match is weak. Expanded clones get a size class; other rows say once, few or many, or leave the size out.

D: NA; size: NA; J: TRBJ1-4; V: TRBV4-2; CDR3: CASSQGTAGMEKLFF; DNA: TGTGCCAGCAGCCAAGGGACAGCCGGAATGGAAAAACTGTTTTTT
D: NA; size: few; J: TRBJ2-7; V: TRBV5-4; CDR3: CASSPGGAYEQYF; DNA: TGTGCCAGCAGCCCCGGAGGGGCCTACGAGCAGTACTTC
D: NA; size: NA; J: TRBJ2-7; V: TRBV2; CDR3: CASSESPTILEYF; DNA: TGTGCCAGCAGTGAGTCCCCGACAATCTTGGAGTACTTC
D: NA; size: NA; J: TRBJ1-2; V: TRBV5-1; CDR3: CASSLPRQNYGYTF; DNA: TGCGCCAGCAGCTTGCCCAGACAGAACTATGGCTACACCTTC
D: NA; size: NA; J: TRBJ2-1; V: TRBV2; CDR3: CASMESSYNEQFF; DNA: TGTGCCAGCATGGAGTCCTCCTACAATGAGCAGTTCTTC
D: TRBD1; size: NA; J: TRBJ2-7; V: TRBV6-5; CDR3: CASSRPGQGTYEQYF; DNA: TGTGCCAGCAGCAGACCGGGACAGGGAACCTACGAGCAGTACTTC
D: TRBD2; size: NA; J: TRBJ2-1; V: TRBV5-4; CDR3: CASSPRLAGGFEQFF; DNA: TGTGCCAGCAGCCCCCGACTAGCGGGAGGCTTTGAGCAGTTCTTC
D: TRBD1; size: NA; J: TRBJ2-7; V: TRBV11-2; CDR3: CASSVTGTGEQYF; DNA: TGTGCCAGCAGCGTAACAGGGACAGGCGAGCAGTACTTC
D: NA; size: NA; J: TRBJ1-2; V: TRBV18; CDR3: CASSPPIGQGPDGYTF; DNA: TGTGCCAGCTCACCACCGATAGGGCAGGGGCCCGATGGCTACACCTTC
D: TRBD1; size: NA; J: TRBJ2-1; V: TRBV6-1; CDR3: CASSEQTGTGGNEQFF; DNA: TGTGCCAGCAGTGAACAAACCGGGACAGGGGGCAATGAGCAGTTCTTC
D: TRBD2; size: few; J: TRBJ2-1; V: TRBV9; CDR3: CASSVASGRVGDEQFF; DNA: TGTGCCAGCAGCGTGGCTAGCGGGAGGGTAGGTGATGAGCAGTTCTTC